This T cell receptor beta chain derives from a study of control samples from healthy donors and cancer patients. This clone was seen just once. The assay was immunoSEQ multiplex PCR, and TCRdb's table has in-frame clones only and misses some. The table lists under 150,000 clones, 88% of them singletons. Germline CDR1 SGHNT, CDR2 YYREEE (reference sequence). Trimming left V 4 bases short and J 1 base short, with 11 bases between. The CDR3 loop spans 14 amino acids. The chain couples TRBV5-4 to TRBJ1-1, with D perhaps matching TRBD1 (5 bases). The source is a woman in her twenties or thirties in good health. Sequenced material: blood. In DNA, the CDR3 is TGTGCCAGCAGCCTGGGACGAGCGAACACTGAAGCTTTCTTT. Translating gives CASSLGRANTEAFF. Full variable domain (remainder filled in from reference TRBV5-4 and TRBJ1-1): ETGVTQSPTHLIKTRGQQVTLRCSSQSGHNTVSWYQQALGQGPQFIFQYYREEENGRGNFPPRFSGLQFPNYSSELNVNALELDDSALYLCASSLGRANTEAFFGQGTRLTVV.